This entry lists 18 T cell receptor beta chains sequenced from one sample in a study of cytomegalovirus exposure and HLA in healthy donors. PCR used 60 Vbeta primers and 13 Jbeta primers. Repertoires were generated with immunoSEQ multiplex PCR, while TCRdb's copy carries only in-frame clones and drops some. Here the sample spans about 200,000 clones, 75% to 90% being singletons. The sequenced material came from PBMCs. The receptors stem from a woman aged 25 to 39 in good health and CMV-seronegative.

The rearrangement joins TRBV6-5 to TRBJ2-1; 9 nucleotides align to TRBD2. The CDR3 spans 14 residues. V shed 0 bases and J 6 bases; nucleotides not matched to a gene: 0. Germline V gene data show CDR1 as MNHEY and CDR2 as SVGAGI. The chain's CDR3 is CASSYSTSGNEQFF. The CDR3, as DNA: TGTGCCAGCAGTTACTCGACTAGCGGCAATGAGCAGTTCTTC.

A single count supports this clone. The gene calls are TRBV5-1 and TRBJ2-3; D might be TRBD1 (5 bases). CDR1 and CDR2 from the germline V gene are SGHRS and YFSETQ. The CDR3 has 15 amino acids. Trimming left V 2 bases short and J 6 bases short, with 16 bases between. In DNA, the CDR3 is TGCGCCAGCAGCTTCCAGGGCAGGGATTCCGATACGCAGTATTTT. This sequence encodes CASSFQGRDSDTQYF.

The chain joins TRBV11-2 to TRBJ2-2; 14 nucleotides line up with TRBD2. The CDR3 spans 18 residues. The trim removed 5 bases at V and 6 bases at J, leaving 11 bases unmatched. Germline V gene data show CDR1 as SGHAT and CDR2 as FQNNGV. This CDR3 reads CASSRQGTSGSKAGELFF. The CDR3 DNA is TGTGCCAGCAGCAGGCAAGGGACTAGCGGGAGTAAAGCCGGGGAGCTGTTTTTT.

This clone showed up just a few times. This chain uses TRBV5-4 with TRBJ2-6; 7 positions match TRBD1. V lost 3 bases and J lost 4; bases outside the gene matches: 7. The length of the CDR3 is 16 residues. From germline, CDR1 is SGHNT and CDR2 YYREEE (reference sequence). CDR3 sequence: CASSSPRGTGANVLTF. The CDR3 nucleotides read TGTGCCAGCAGCTCTCCCAGGGGGACCGGGGCCAACGTCCTGACTTTC. The whole variable domain, remainder taken from reference TRBV5-4 and TRBJ2-6, is ETGVTQSPTHLIKTRGQQVTLRCSSQSGHNTVSWYQQALGQGPQFIFQYYREEENGRGNFPPRFSGLQFPNYSSELNVNALELDDSALYLCASSSPRGTGANVLTFGAGSRLTVL.

The chain uses TRBV28 and TRBJ2-5, with a tentative D call TRBD1 (6 bases). This CDR3 is built from 16 residues. The germline gives CDR1 MDHEN, CDR2 SYDVKM. Trimming took off 2 bases at V and 5 bases at J, with 18 bases between the two ends. The CDR3 coding sequence is TGTGCCAGCAGTTTAACAGGGCGGACTGAGGGGGAGACCCAGTACTTC. This sequence encodes CASSLTGRTEGETQYF. Variable domain in full (rest from reference TRBV28 and TRBJ2-5): DVKVTQSSRYLVKRTGEKVFLECVQDMDHENMFWYRQDPGLGLRLIYFSYDVKMKEKGDIPEGYSVSREKKERFSLILESASTNQTSMYLCASSLTGRTEGETQYFGPGTRLLVL.

The chain has TRBV30 and TRBJ2-2; tentative D call: TRBD2 (6 bases). The V end was cut by 2 bases, the J end by 7 bases, with 17 bases between. The CDR3 is made up of 15 amino acids. Per the germline V gene, CDR1 is GTSNPN and CDR2 is SVGIG (reference sequence). CDR3 sequence (DNA): TGTGCCTGGAGTCCCTTAGGAGGGGTGGTCGGGGAGCTGTTTTTT. Its protein product is CAWSPLGGVVGELFF.

J is TRBJ2-7 and V is TRBV19, with 9 bases matching TRBD1. Germline trimming cut 5 bases from V and 6 bases from J; bases unmatched to any gene: 8. The V gene's germline CDR1 is LNHDA and CDR2 SQIVND (reference sequence). CDR3 size: 14 residues. In DNA, the CDR3 is TGTGCCAGTAGTCAACAGGGGGCAACGGGCGAGCAGTACTTC. This gives the protein CASSQQGATGEQYF.

V usage is TRBV7-9 and J usage is TRBJ2-1; maybe TRBD2 (5 bases). V lost 1 base and J lost 7, with 14 bases in between. There are 15 residues in the CDR3. Germline CDR1 SEHNR, CDR2 FQNEAQ (reference sequence). The CDR3, as DNA: TGTGCCAGCAGCTTAGTACTGGGTTCGGGGAATGAGCAGTTCTTC. Protein sequence: CASSLVLGSGNEQFF.

This chain connects TRBV5-1 to TRBJ2-3; 7 bases agree with TRBD2. The CDR3 is made up of 16 amino acids. CDR1 and CDR2 from the germline V gene are SGHRS and YFSETQ. V was pared by 0 bases and J by 0 bases, with 4 bases of the junction left unmatched. CDR3 bases: TGCGCCAGCAGCTTGGTTCTAGCGGCCAGCACAGATACGCAGTATTTT. Translated: CASSLVLAASTDTQYF.

CDR3 sequence: CASSVGGFTF. The CDR3 DNA reads as TGTGCCAGCAGCGTAGGAGGGTTCACCTTC. V usage is TRBV9 and J usage is TRBJ1-2; the D is unclear. Germline CDR1 reads SGDLS; CDR2 reads YYNGEE. The germline V and J ends were trimmed by 0 bases and 13 bases, with 7 bases remaining between them. CDR3 size: 10 residues.

This chain connects TRBV4-1 to TRBJ2-1; no reliable D call. V was pared by 6 bases and J by 2 bases, with 14 bases between. The CDR3 has 15 residues. Per the germline V gene, CDR1 is MGHRA and CDR2 is YSYEKL. In DNA, the CDR3 is TGCGCCAGCAGTCACTACCAAAACGCCTACAATGAGCAGTTCTTC. Protein: CASSHYQNAYNEQFF.

The chain couples TRBV7-2 to TRBJ2-5, with a possible D match to TRBD2 (6 bases). This CDR3 is built from 13 residues. V was cut by 6 bases and J by 4 bases, with 12 bases left in between. In germline, CDR1 is SGHTA, CDR2 FQGNSA. The CDR3 sequence is CASSLRLGETQYF. The CDR3 coding sequence is TGTGCCAGCAGTTTGCGACTAGGAGAGACCCAGTACTTC.

This sequence joins TRBV5-6 and TRBJ2-1; possible D gene TRBD2, 7 bases. The CDR3 has 16 residues. V was cut by 4 bases and J by 5 bases, with 19 bases left in between. The V gene's germline CDR1 is SGHDT and CDR2 YYEEEE. This CDR3 is CASSPQWGGANNEQFF. DNA for the CDR3: TGTGCCAGCAGCCCACAATGGGGGGGGGCTAACAATGAGCAGTTCTTC.

This chain uses TRBV27 with TRBJ2-1, with D perhaps matching TRBD2 (7 bases). CDR3 size: 17 residues. V lost 4 bases and J 5 bases, leaving 21 bases between the germline ends. Per germline, CDR1 MNHEY and CDR2 SMNVEV (reference sequence). The CDR3 DNA sequence: TGTGCCAGCAGTTCCAGAGGGGGAGGGATAGGGGACAATGAGCAGTTCTTC. This gives the protein CASSSRGGGIGDNEQFF.

V usage is TRBV5-1 and J usage is TRBJ2-6, with a weak D call TRBD1 (6 bases). Per germline, CDR1 SGHRS and CDR2 YFSETQ. This CDR3 comprises 16 residues. V was clipped by 6 bases and J by 4 bases, with 17 bases between them. The CDR3 DNA reads as TGCGCCAGCACCTACAGGGTGGATGCCGGGGCCAACGTCCTGACTTTC. It is translated as CASTYRVDAGANVLTF.

J is TRBJ2-7 and V is TRBV4-1; tentatively, D is TRBD1 (6 bases). Between the trimmed V and J ends, which lost 0 bases and 13 bases, there was a span of 10 bases. The CDR3 consists of 11 residues. The germline V gene encodes CDR1 MGHRA and CDR2 YSYEKL. Here the CDR3 DNA reads TGCGCCAGCAGCCAAGAGAGGACAGTCTACTTC. As protein: CASSQERTVYF.

V gene TRBV18 combines with J gene TRBJ1-2; D gene ambiguous. The V end lost 3 bases, the J end lost 0 bases, and 11 bases lay between the germline ends. CDR1 is KGHSH, CDR2 LQKENI, per germline. This CDR3 is built from 15 residues. In DNA form, the CDR3 reads TGTGCCAGCTCACCGTCGAGTTATACTAACTATGGCTACACCTTC. This gives the protein CASSPSSYTNYGYTF.

This chain links TRBV13 with TRBJ2-4; 7 bases are shared with TRBD2. J gave up 3 bases and V 4 bases, and 18 bases lay outside the gene matches. The CDR3 spans 19 residues. CDR1 and CDR2 from the germline V gene are PRHDT and FYEKMQ (reference sequence). CDR3 DNA sequence: TGTGCCAGCAGCTCCGCCCCCGGACTAGGAGATCTGGGCAAAAACATTCAGTACTTC. Its translation is CASSSAPGLGDLGKNIQYF.